These 17 T cell receptor beta chains came from one sample sequenced in a study of blood T cell repertoires in COVID-19 (dated by TCRdb to the early 2020s). The method behind the library was the immunoSEQ multiplex PCR assay. The table was pulled from immuneACCESS by TCRdb, which kept in-frame rearrangements only. Such tables lose some clones; where checked, under half of the loss comes from unresolved V genes, and the rest has no known cause. The table for this sample lists approximately 96,000 clones; approximately 90% of them were counted only once. Of the sample, about 2.9% is held by the ten largest clones. The sequenced sample was peripheral blood. The receptors derive from a woman older than 75 with acute or convalescent COVID-19.

This clone was observed once. The chain recombines TRBV5-1 with TRBJ2-1, with D possibly being TRBD2 (5 bases). V lost 5 bases to trimming and J lost 8 bases, with 20 bases between them. CDR3 size: 15 residues. In germline, CDR1 is SGHRS, CDR2 YFSETQ. The CDR3 is CASSNRAGSQHEQFF. In nucleotides, the CDR3 is TGCGCCAGCAGTAATCGGGCGGGCAGTCAGCATGAGCAGTTCTTC. The full variable domain, with the rest looked up from reference TRBV5-1 and TRBJ2-1, is KAGVTQTPRYLIKTRGQQVTLSCSPISGHRSVSWYQQTPGQGLQFLFEYFSETQRNKGNFPGRFSGRQFSNSRSEMNVSTLELGDSALYLCASSNRAGSQHEQFFGPGTRLTVL.

This chain connects TRBV4-1 to TRBJ1-4, with 12 bases identical to TRBD1. CDR1 and CDR2 from the germline V gene are MGHRA and YSYEKL. There are 16 residues in the CDR3. Germline trimming cut 4 bases from V and 14 bases from J; bases unmatched to any gene: 14. CDR3 sequence reads: CASSPIGGTGGPQLFF. CDR3 nucleotide sequence: TGCGCCAGCAGCCCCATAGGAGGGACAGGGGGCCCGCAGCTGTTTTTT.

The V gene is TRBV9, the J gene TRBJ2-2; 11 positions match TRBD2. Germline V lookup: CDR1 SGDLS, CDR2 YYNGEE. V lost 4 bases, J lost 3 bases, and 5 bases stayed unmatched. The CDR3 has 16 residues. CDR3 nucleotide sequence: TGTGCCAGCAGCCGTAGCGGGGGGGCCGACACCGGGGAGCTGTTTTTT. Amino acid sequence: CASSRSGGADTGELFF.

The sample holds one count of this clone. This chain uses TRBV2 with TRBJ2-7; 11 bases agree with TRBD1. The CDR3 is made up of 16 amino acids. V lost 0 bases and J lost 5; bases outside the gene matches: 6. Germline CDR1 and CDR2: SNHLY and FYNNEI. The CDR3 sequence: CASSEAPDRGPDEQYF. DNA of the CDR3: TGTGCCAGCAGTGAAGCGCCGGACAGGGGGCCTGACGAGCAGTACTTC.

CDR3 protein: CASSPLPTGGSEQFF. The CDR3 DNA sequence: TGTGCCAGCTCACCCTTACCAACAGGGGGCTCGGAGCAGTTCTTC. This chain connects TRBV18 to TRBJ2-1; 9 nucleotides line up with TRBD1. The CDR3 runs to 15 residues. V was clipped by 3 bases and J by 10 bases; unmatched bases: 10. Looked up from germline, CDR1 is KGHSH and CDR2 is LQKENI.

The chain carries TRBV15 and TRBJ2-3; 11 bases agree with TRBD1. Trimming at V came to 3 bases and at J to 6 bases, leaving 2 bases not matched to a gene. Germline V lookup: CDR1 LNHNV, CDR2 YYDKDF (reference sequence). The CDR3 is 14 amino acids. The CDR3 DNA follows: TGTGCCACCAGCAGGGGGGACAGGGGGGATACGCAGTATTTT. It is translated as CATSRGDRGDTQYF.

The table lists this clone with a few counts. The CDR3 loop is CASRNSNQPQHF. CDR3 bases: TGTGCCAGCAGAAACTCCAATCAGCCCCAGCATTTT. The chain links TRBV6-7 to TRBJ1-5; D is ambiguous. TRBV6-7 is identified as an open reading frame with a role that is uncertain. Trimming cost V 6 bases and J 3 bases, with 6 bases left between them. The CDR3 loop spans 12 amino acids.

V and J are TRBV29-1 and TRBJ2-2; 8 nucleotides agree with TRBD2. From germline, CDR1 is SQVTM and CDR2 ANQGSEA. The V segment lost 6 bases and the J segment 5 bases; nucleotides outside the gene matches: 8. There are 14 residues in the CDR3. The CDR3 loop reads CSVFREGFTGELFF. The DNA for the CDR3 is TGCAGCGTCTTTCGGGAGGGGTTTACCGGGGAGCTGTTTTTT.

The chain recombines TRBV2 with TRBJ1-1; TRBD1 might be the D (5 bases). Deletions cut 7 bases from V and 0 bases from J, with 9 bases between. Germline lookup yields CDR1 SNHLY and CDR2 FYNNEI. The CDR3 extends over 13 amino acids. The CDR3 region has the DNA TGTGCCAGCATACCGGGGGTGAACACTGAAGCTTTCTTT. Its protein product is CASIPGVNTEAFF.

This sequence joins TRBV7-3 and TRBJ2-2; D ambiguous. Germline V gene sequence: CDR1 SGHTA, CDR2 FQGTGA. V was cut by 1 base and J by 0 bases, with 3 bases left in between. This CDR3 has 14 residues. The CDR3 spells CASSLITNTGELFF. CDR3 coding DNA: TGTGCCAGCAGCTTAATCACGAACACCGGGGAGCTGTTTTTT.

This clone was seen only a few times. The chain is built from TRBV19 and TRBJ2-6, with TRBD1 identical over 9 bases. This CDR3 spans 20 amino acids. Per germline, CDR1 LNHDA and CDR2 SQIVND (reference sequence). V gave up 5 bases and J gave up 1 base; unmatched junction bases: 15. The CDR3 nucleotides are TGTGCCAGTAGTCCCGGGACAGGGCAGATAATCTTTTCTGGGGCCAACGTCCTGACTTTC. Translating it yields CASSPGTGQIIFSGANVLTF.

This clone was seen only once. The CDR3 here is CASSLGPLGETQYF. Written as DNA, the CDR3 is TGTGCCAGCAGCTTGGGGCCCTTGGGGGAGACCCAGTACTTC. The chain employs TRBV11-1 and TRBJ2-5, with D tentatively TRBD1 (5 bases). CDR1 SGHAT and CDR2 FQDESV come from the germline V gene (reference sequence). CDR3 length: 14 residues. The V end lost 3 bases, the J end lost 5 bases, and 13 bases lay between the germline ends.

This sequence joins TRBV2 and TRBJ2-3; perhaps TRBD2 as D (5 bases). The CDR3 totals 14 residues. Per germline, CDR1 SNHLY and CDR2 FYNNEI. Trimming pared 7 bases from V and 6 bases from J, leaving 17 bases between. The CDR3 region is CASTLLSGTDTQYF. The CDR3 DNA sequence: TGTGCCAGCACCCTATTGTCGGGAACGGATACGCAGTATTTT.

The chain is built from TRBV7-3 and TRBJ2-3, with 10 positions matching TRBD2. The CDR3 is made up of 15 amino acids. V was pared by 6 bases and J by 3 bases, with 6 bases of the junction left unmatched. CDR1 is SGHTA and CDR2 is FQGTGA in the germline V gene. The CDR3 bases are TGTGCCAGCAGTAAAGCGGGGGGGCTTACAGATACGCAGTATTTT. It encodes CASSKAGGLTDTQYF. The whole variable domain, filled in from reference TRBV7-3 and TRBJ2-3, reads GAGVSQTPSNKVTEKGKYVELRCDPISGHTALYWYRQSLGQGPEFLIYFQGTGAADDSGLPNDRFFAVRPEGSVSTLKIQRTERGDSAVYLCASSKAGGLTDTQYFGPGTRLTVL.

The gene calls are TRBV4-3 and TRBJ2-3; 12 bases map to TRBD2. This CDR3 comprises 16 residues. Trimming removed 0 bases from V and 4 bases from J; junction bases left unmatched: 2. Germline values: CDR1 LGHNA, CDR2 YSLEER. Written as DNA, the CDR3 is TGCGCCAGCAGCCAAGATCTAGCGGGGGGGGCAGATACGCAGTATTTT. It is translated as CASSQDLAGGADTQYF.

CDR3 coding DNA: TGTGCCAGCAGCAAAGGGACTAGCGGGTACAATGAGCAGTTCTTC. Residues: CASSKGTSGYNEQFF. This sequence joins TRBV4-2 and TRBJ2-1; TRBD2 agrees at 12 bases. Per the germline V gene, CDR1 is LGHNA and CDR2 is YNFKEQ. V lost 5 bases to trimming and J lost 4 bases; unmatched junction nucleotides: 3. This CDR3 contains 15 residues.

The rearrangement uses TRBV7-9 and TRBJ1-1, with 10 bases identical to TRBD1. Germline CDR1 reads SEHNR; CDR2 reads FQNEAQ (reference sequence). Trimming removed 5 bases from V and 5 bases from J; junction bases left unmatched: 14. This CDR3 spans 17 amino acids. The DNA for the CDR3 is TGTGCCAGCAGCCAAACGGGAGGACAGGGGGTTTGGACTGAAGCTTTCTTT. It encodes CASSQTGGQGVWTEAFF.